Listed below are T cell receptor beta chains from one sample, sequenced in a study of CD8 T cells in ankylosing spondylitis. One entry per CDR3 protein, called by TCRdb with MiXCR from the 5' RACE reads. The repertoire holds 800,000 to 900,000 distinct CDR3 sequences, roughly 10% seen once, with approximately 0.46% in the top ten. Material: blood, either unsorted or a sorted T cell fraction (not recorded which). The receptors stem from a male donor with ankylosing spondylitis. The CDR3 runs from the conserved cysteine through the conserved F or W. A D gene is named only where the DNA matches it firmly. The listing skips clone size in some rows; elsewhere it reads once, few, many or a size class.

V gene: TRBV12-3/TRBV12-4
J gene: TRBJ1-3
D gene: NA
clone size: many
CDR3 DNA: TGTGCCAGCAGTTTTGCCTCCAACCCTCCCGGGGACACCATATATTTT
CDR3 protein: CASSFASNPPGDTIYF

V gene: TRBV29-1
J gene: TRBJ1-1
D gene: NA
clone size: many
CDR3 DNA: TGCAGCGTTCGTGTCTGGGGCACTGAAGCTTTCTTT
CDR3 protein: CSVRVWGTEAFF

V gene: TRBV7-2
J gene: TRBJ2-1
D gene: NA
clone size: few
CDR3 DNA: TGTGCCAGCAGCCCTCCTCGCGTCGACAATGAGCAGTTCTTC
CDR3 protein: CASSPPRVDNEQFF

V gene: TRBV6-1
J gene: TRBJ1-2
D gene: NA
clone size: NA
CDR3 DNA: TGTGCCACCAGTGAAACTCAGGCCGCATATGGCTACACCTTC
CDR3 protein: CATSETQAAYGYTF

V gene: TRBV5-1
J gene: TRBJ1-1
D gene: NA
clone size: few
CDR3 DNA: TGCGCCAGCAGCTTGGGGACTCTACCCGGCACTGAAGCTTTCTTT
CDR3 protein: CASSLGTLPGTEAFF

V gene: TRBV20-1
J gene: TRBJ2-3
D gene: TRBD2
clone size: many
CDR3 DNA: TGCAGTGCTAATCAGCGGGAGGGCCCCGTTGGCACAGATACGCAGTATTTT
CDR3 protein: CSANQREGPVGTDTQYF

V gene: TRBV29-1
J gene: TRBJ2-5
D gene: TRBD1
clone size: many
CDR3 DNA: TGCAGCGCCTTAACAGGGGGGGAGACCCAGTACTTC
CDR3 protein: CSALTGGETQYF

V gene: TRBV5-1
J gene: TRBJ2-1
D gene: NA
clone size: few
CDR3 DNA: TGCGCCAGCAGCGTTAAGCATGAGCAGTTCTTC
CDR3 protein: CASSVKHEQFF

V gene: TRBV5-1
J gene: TRBJ2-3
D gene: NA
clone size: NA
CDR3 DNA: TGCGCCAGCAGAGAGGGGGGGGCAGATACGCAGTATTTT
CDR3 protein: CASREGGADTQYF

V gene: TRBV18
J gene: TRBJ1-2
D gene: TRBD1
clone size: few
CDR3 DNA: TGTGCCAGCTCCCGGGGGACAGCTGAAGGCTACACCTTC
CDR3 protein: CASSRGTAEGYTF

V gene: TRBV10-3
J gene: TRBJ1-2
D gene: NA
clone size: few
CDR3 DNA: TGTGCCATCAGTGAGTCGAGTCAGCCCTATGGCTACACCTTC
CDR3 protein: CAISESSQPYGYTF

V gene: TRBV6-1
J gene: TRBJ2-5
D gene: NA
clone size: NA
CDR3 DNA: TGTGCCAGCAGGGAGACACCGGGGGAGACCCAGTACTTC
CDR3 protein: CASRETPGETQYF

V gene: TRBV6-1
J gene: TRBJ2-2
D gene: NA
clone size: many
CDR3 DNA: TGTGCCAGCAGCGGGGACCGCTGGAACACCGGGGAGCTGTTTTTT
CDR3 protein: CASSGDRWNTGELFF

V gene: TRBV5-1
J gene: TRBJ1-2
D gene: NA
clone size: few
CDR3 DNA: TGCGCCAGCAGCTGGGACGGGCAGGGCTTCTATGGCTACACCTTC
CDR3 protein: CASSWDGQGFYGYTF

V gene: TRBV20-1
J gene: TRBJ2-3
D gene: NA
clone size: NA
CDR3 DNA: TGCAGTGCTCTTTGGACAATCACAGATACGCAGTATTTT
CDR3 protein: CSALWTITDTQYF

V gene: TRBV18
J gene: TRBJ1-2
D gene: NA
clone size: NA
CDR3 DNA: TGTGCCAGCTCACCAATGGGGCGAGATGGCTACACCTTC
CDR3 protein: CASSPMGRDGYTF

V gene: TRBV11-1
J gene: TRBJ2-5
D gene: NA
clone size: NA
CDR3 DNA: TGTGCCAGCAGCCCCAAGACTCGTCTCCCGGCAGGAGAGACCCAGTACTTC
CDR3 protein: CASSPKTRLPAGETQYF

V gene: TRBV20-1
J gene: TRBJ1-2
D gene: TRBD1
clone size: many
CDR3 DNA: TGCAGTGCTAGAGCCCCAGGGGGGGGAGGCTACACCTTC
CDR3 protein: CSARAPGGGGYTF

V gene: TRBV5-1
J gene: TRBJ2-7
D gene: NA
clone size: NA
CDR3 DNA: TGCGCCAGCAGCCCGGAGGCTTTCCCCTCCTACGAGCAGTACTTC
CDR3 protein: CASSPEAFPSYEQYF

V gene: TRBV7-2
J gene: TRBJ2-7
D gene: NA
clone size: NA
CDR3 DNA: TGTGCCAGCAGCCCCGGGGGCGGGGGCCCTTTCGAGCAGTACTTC
CDR3 protein: CASSPGGGGPFEQYF

V gene: TRBV7-2
J gene: TRBJ2-1
D gene: TRBD2
clone size: few
CDR3 DNA: TGTGCCAGCAGCTCTACTAGCGGGAGGCCTATCTACAATGAGCAGTTCTTC
CDR3 protein: CASSSTSGRPIYNEQFF

V gene: TRBV29-1
J gene: TRBJ2-1
D gene: NA
clone size: few
CDR3 DNA: TGCAGCGTATGGACGGGCGGTGAGCAGTTCTTC
CDR3 protein: CSVWTGGEQFF

V gene: TRBV5-1
J gene: TRBJ1-2
D gene: TRBD1
clone size: many
CDR3 DNA: TGCGCCAGCCGTGGACAGGGTAGTAACTATGGCTACACCTTC
CDR3 protein: CASRGQGSNYGYTF

V gene: TRBV7-8
J gene: TRBJ2-5
D gene: NA
clone size: NA
CDR3 DNA: TGTGCCAGCAGCTTATGGGAAAAGGTTGAGACCCAGTACTTC
CDR3 protein: CASSLWEKVETQYF

V gene: TRBV2
J gene: TRBJ2-7
D gene: TRBD2
clone size: few
CDR3 DNA: TGTGCCAGCAGTGAAGAGACTAGCGGGTTGCTAGCCTACGAGCAGTACTTC
CDR3 protein: CASSEETSGLLAYEQYF

V gene: TRBV4-1
J gene: TRBJ1-2
D gene: TRBD1
clone size: NA
CDR3 DNA: TGCGCCAGCAGACAAACCGGGACAGGGCCGAAAGGCTATGGCTACACCTTC
CDR3 protein: CASRQTGTGPKGYGYTF

V gene: TRBV27
J gene: TRBJ2-1
D gene: NA
clone size: few
CDR3 DNA: TGTGCCAGCAGTCCCCACTCGGATTCCTACAATGAGCAGTTCTTC
CDR3 protein: CASSPHSDSYNEQFF

V gene: TRBV20-1
J gene: TRBJ2-4
D gene: NA
clone size: many
CDR3 DNA: TGCAGTGCTAGGGCCTCCAAAAACATTCAGTACTTC
CDR3 protein: CSARASKNIQYF

V gene: TRBV20-1
J gene: TRBJ1-6
D gene: TRBD1
clone size: many
CDR3 DNA: TGCAGTGCTAGCTCCGGGACAGGGAAAATCGCCCTCCACTTT
CDR3 protein: CSASSGTGKIALHF

V gene: TRBV4-2
J gene: TRBJ1-2
D gene: TRBD1
clone size: NA
CDR3 DNA: TGTGCCAGCAGCCATCCCGACAGGGACGAGAGCTACACCTTC
CDR3 protein: CASSHPDRDESYTF

V gene: TRBV12-5
J gene: TRBJ2-3
D gene: NA
clone size: few
CDR3 DNA: TGTGCTAGTGGTTCCCATCCCGCAGATACGCAGTATTTT
CDR3 protein: CASGSHPADTQYF

V gene: TRBV6-6
J gene: TRBJ2-1
D gene: NA
clone size: many
CDR3 DNA: TGTGCCTTATTAGCCGGTAATGAGCAGTTCTTC
CDR3 protein: CALLAGNEQFF

V gene: TRBV11-2
J gene: TRBJ1-6
D gene: NA
clone size: NA
CDR3 DNA: TGTGCCAGCAGCTACAGGGATGATGGATCACCCCTCCACTTT
CDR3 protein: CASSYRDDGSPLHF

V gene: TRBV27
J gene: TRBJ1-5
D gene: TRBD1
clone size: few
CDR3 DNA: TGTGCCAGCAGCAGGACCGGGACAGGGGGCAATCAGCCCCAGCATTTT
CDR3 protein: CASSRTGTGGNQPQHF

V gene: TRBV6-2/TRBV6-3
J gene: TRBJ2-1
D gene: TRBD2
clone size: few
CDR3 DNA: TGTGCCAGCAGCAATTCGGGGGGGCGGAATGAGCAGTTCTTC
CDR3 protein: CASSNSGGRNEQFF

V gene: TRBV24-1
J gene: TRBJ2-3
D gene: NA
clone size: NA
CDR3 DNA: TGTGCCACCAGTGATCCCGGGGGGCCCATCACAGATACGCAGTATTTT
CDR3 protein: CATSDPGGPITDTQYF

V gene: TRBV20-1
J gene: TRBJ1-2
D gene: NA
clone size: NA
CDR3 DNA: TGCAGTGCTAACCAGGGAAATGGCTACACCTTC
CDR3 protein: CSANQGNGYTF

V gene: TRBV5-1
J gene: TRBJ1-2
D gene: NA
clone size: NA
CDR3 DNA: TGCGCCAGCAGCTTGGTGCCAGGGGACGGCTACACCTTC
CDR3 protein: CASSLVPGDGYTF

V gene: TRBV29-1
J gene: TRBJ1-1
D gene: TRBD1
clone size: NA
CDR3 DNA: TGCAGCGTTGCCGCAGGGGGTGACACTGAAGCTTTCTTT
CDR3 protein: CSVAAGGDTEAFF

V gene: TRBV5-1
J gene: TRBJ1-2
D gene: NA
clone size: many
CDR3 DNA: TGCGCCAGCAGCTTGGGTACCCACGCCTATGGCTACACCTTC
CDR3 protein: CASSLGTHAYGYTF